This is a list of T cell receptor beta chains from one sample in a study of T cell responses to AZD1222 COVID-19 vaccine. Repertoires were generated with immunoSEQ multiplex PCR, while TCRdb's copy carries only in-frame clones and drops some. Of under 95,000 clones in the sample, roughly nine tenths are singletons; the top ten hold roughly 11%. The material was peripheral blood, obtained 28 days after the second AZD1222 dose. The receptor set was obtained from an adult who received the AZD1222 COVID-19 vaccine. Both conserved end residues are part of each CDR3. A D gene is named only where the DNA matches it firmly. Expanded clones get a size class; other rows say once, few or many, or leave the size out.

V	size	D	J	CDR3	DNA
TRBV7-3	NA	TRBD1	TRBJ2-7	CASSSRGQGNYEQYF	TGTGCCAGCAGCTCCCGGGGACAGGGGAACTACGAGCAGTACTTC
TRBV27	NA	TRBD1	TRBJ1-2	CASSSPDRGDYGYTF	TGTGCCAGCAGTTCCCCGGACAGGGGTGACTATGGCTACACCTTC
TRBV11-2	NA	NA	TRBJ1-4	CASSGEKLFF	TGTGCCAGCAGCGGGGAAAAACTGTTTTTT
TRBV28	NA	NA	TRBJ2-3	CASRGEGTDTQYF	TGTGCCAGCCGAGGGGAGGGCACAGATACGCAGTATTTT
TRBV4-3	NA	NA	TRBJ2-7	CASSHGTGSTYEQYF	TGCGCCAGCAGCCACGGAACAGGGTCAACCTACGAGCAGTACTTC
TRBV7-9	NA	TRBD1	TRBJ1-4	CASSRDRRIGEKLFF	TGTGCCAGCAGCAGGGACAGGAGGATCGGTGAAAAACTGTTTTTT
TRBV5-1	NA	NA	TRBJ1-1	CASSLMGGVDTEAFF	TGCGCCAGCAGCTTGATGGGGGGAGTAGACACTGAAGCTTTCTTT
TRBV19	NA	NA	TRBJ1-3	CASRKASTFSGNTIYF	TGTGCCAGTAGGAAGGCCAGTACTTTCTCTGGAAACACCATATATTTT
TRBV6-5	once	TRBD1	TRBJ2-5	CASGSSRTGWGTQYF	TGTGCCAGCGGTTCCAGCCGGACAGGGTGGGGGACCCAGTACTTC
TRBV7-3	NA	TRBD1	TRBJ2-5	CASSPSGGKGETQYF	TGTGCCAGCAGCCCATCAGGGGGCAAGGGGGAGACCCAGTACTTC
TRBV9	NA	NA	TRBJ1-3	CASTPGAQGIVGNTIYF	TGTGCCAGCACCCCAGGGGCCCAGGGGATTGTAGGAAACACCATATATTTT
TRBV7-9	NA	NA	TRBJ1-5	CASSSTGRAPQHF	TGTGCCAGCAGCTCTACCGGGCGGGCGCCCCAGCATTTT
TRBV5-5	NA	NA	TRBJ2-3	CASSLGSLTDTQYF	TGTGCCAGCAGCCTCGGATCCCTCACAGATACGCAGTATTTT
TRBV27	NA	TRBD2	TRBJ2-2	CASSSPTSGGARSGELFF	TGTGCCAGCAGTTCCCCGACTAGCGGGGGGGCGAGGTCCGGGGAGCTGTTTTTT
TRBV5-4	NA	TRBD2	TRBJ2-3	CASSSRTSGASDTQYF	TGTGCCAGCAGCTCCCGGACTAGCGGGGCTTCAGATACGCAGTATTTT
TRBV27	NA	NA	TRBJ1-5	CASSSGNQPQHF	TGTGCCAGCAGTTCCGGGAATCAGCCCCAGCATTTT
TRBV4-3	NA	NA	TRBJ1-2	CASSQDWEGPNYGYTF	TGCGCCAGCAGCCAGGATTGGGAGGGCCCCAACTATGGCTACACCTTC
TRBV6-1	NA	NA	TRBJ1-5	CASSVGRGDSNQPQHF	TGTGCCAGCAGTGTGGGTCGGGGGGATAGCAATCAGCCCCAGCATTTT
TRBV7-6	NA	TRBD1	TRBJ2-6	CASSSVQGKGANVLTF	TGTGCCAGCAGCTCCGTACAGGGGAAGGGGGCCAACGTCCTGACTTTC
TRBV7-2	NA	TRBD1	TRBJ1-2	CASSTQQGVGYGYTF	TGTGCCAGCAGCACCCAACAGGGGGTGGGCTATGGCTACACCTTC
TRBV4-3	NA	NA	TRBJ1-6	CASSQTGRSPLHF	TGCGCCAGCAGCCAAACAGGTCGTTCACCCCTCCACTTT
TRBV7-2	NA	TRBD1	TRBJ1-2	CASSLGADRGDYGYTF	TGTGCCAGCAGCTTAGGTGCAGACAGGGGGGACTATGGCTACACCTTC
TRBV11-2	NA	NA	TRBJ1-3	CASSLDRARSIYF	TGTGCCAGCAGCTTAGATCGGGCCCGTTCCATATATTTT
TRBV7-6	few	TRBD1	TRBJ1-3	CASSFRDRDSGNTIYF	TGTGCCAGCAGCTTCCGGGACAGGGACTCTGGAAACACCATATATTTT
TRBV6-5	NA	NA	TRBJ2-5	CASSPRDGQQETQYF	TGTGCCAGCAGTCCCCGGGACGGACAGCAAGAGACCCAGTACTTC
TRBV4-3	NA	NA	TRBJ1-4	CASSHNQGSNEKLFF	TGCGCCAGCAGCCATAATCAGGGGTCTAATGAAAAACTGTTTTTT
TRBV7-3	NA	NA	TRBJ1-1	CASSSPDRNTEAFF	TGTGCCAGCAGCTCCCCGGACAGGAACACTGAAGCTTTCTTT
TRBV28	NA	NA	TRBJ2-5	CASSPPGGEETQYF	TGTGCCAGCAGTCCCCCTGGCGGGGAGGAGACCCAGTACTTC
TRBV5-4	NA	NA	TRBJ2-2	CASTKASYANTGELFF	TGTGCCAGCACCAAAGCAAGCTACGCGAACACCGGGGAGCTGTTTTTT
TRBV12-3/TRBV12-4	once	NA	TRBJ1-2	CASSLRDNYGYTF	TGTGCCAGCAGTTTAAGGGATAACTATGGCTACACCTTC
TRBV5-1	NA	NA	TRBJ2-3	CASRREGLDTDTQYF	TGCGCCAGCCGACGTGAGGGACTTGACACAGATACGCAGTATTTT
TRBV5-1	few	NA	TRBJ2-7	CASSLSWGAHEQYF	TGCGCCAGCAGCTTATCATGGGGGGCCCACGAGCAGTACTTC
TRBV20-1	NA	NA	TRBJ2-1	CSARGRGEQFF	TGCAGTGCTAGAGGACGGGGTGAGCAGTTCTTC
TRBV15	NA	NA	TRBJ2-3	CGAGGQISTDTQYF	TGTGGCGCCGGGGGCCAGATTTCCACAGATACGCAGTATTTT
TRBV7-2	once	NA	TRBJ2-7	CASSLYIDSYEQYF	TGTGCCAGCAGTTTATACATCGACTCCTACGAGCAGTACTTC
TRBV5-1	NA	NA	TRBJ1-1	CASSSEGVEAFF	TGCGCCAGCAGCTCGGAAGGGGTTGAAGCTTTCTTT
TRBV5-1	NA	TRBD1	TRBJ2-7	CASSPGQNYEQYF	TGCGCCAGCAGCCCGGGACAGAACTACGAGCAGTACTTC
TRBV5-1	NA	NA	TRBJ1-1	CASSPRPGGAQNTEAFF	TGCGCCAGCAGCCCACGACCCGGCGGGGCGCAGAACACTGAAGCTTTCTTT
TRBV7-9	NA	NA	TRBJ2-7	CASSISGTPSSYEQYF	TGTGCCAGCAGCATCTCCGGGACCCCCAGCTCCTACGAGCAGTACTTC
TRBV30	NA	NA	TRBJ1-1	CAWSDRATEAFF	TGTGCCTGGAGTGACAGGGCCACTGAAGCTTTCTTT